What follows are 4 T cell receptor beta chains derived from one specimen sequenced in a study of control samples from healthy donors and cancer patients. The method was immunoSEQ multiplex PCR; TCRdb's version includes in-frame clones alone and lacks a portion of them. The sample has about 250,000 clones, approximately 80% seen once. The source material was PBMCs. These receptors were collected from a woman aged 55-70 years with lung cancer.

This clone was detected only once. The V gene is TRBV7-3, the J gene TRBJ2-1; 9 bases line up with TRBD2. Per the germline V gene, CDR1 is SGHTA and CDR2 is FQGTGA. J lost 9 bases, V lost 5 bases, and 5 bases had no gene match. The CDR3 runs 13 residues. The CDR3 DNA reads TGTGCCAGCAGCCGCGGGACTAGCAGTGAGCAGTTCTTC. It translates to CASSRGTSSEQFF.

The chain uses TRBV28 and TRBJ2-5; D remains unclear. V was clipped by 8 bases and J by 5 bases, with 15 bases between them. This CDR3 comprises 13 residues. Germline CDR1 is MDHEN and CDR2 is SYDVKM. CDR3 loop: CASSRAVGETQYF. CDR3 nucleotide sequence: TGTGCCAGCTCTCGCGCCGTAGGGGAGACCCAGTACTTC.

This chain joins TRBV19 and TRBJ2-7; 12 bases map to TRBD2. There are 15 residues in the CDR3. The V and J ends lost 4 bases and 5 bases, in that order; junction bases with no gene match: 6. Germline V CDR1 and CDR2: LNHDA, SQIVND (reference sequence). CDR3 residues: CASSNGLAGLDEQYF. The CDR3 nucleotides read TGTGCCAGTAGTAACGGACTAGCGGGGCTCGACGAGCAGTACTTC.

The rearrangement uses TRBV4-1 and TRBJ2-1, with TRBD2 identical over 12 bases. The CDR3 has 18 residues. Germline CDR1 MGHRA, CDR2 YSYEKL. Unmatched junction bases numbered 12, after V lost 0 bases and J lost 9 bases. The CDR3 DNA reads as TGCGCCAGCAGCCAAGATGACCCACTAGCGGGAGGACCCGCTGAGCAGTTCTTC. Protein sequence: CASSQDDPLAGGPAEQFF.